The TCR beta chain under discussion was sequenced for a study of OX40 agonist ivuxolimab in advanced cancers. Findings of the study overall: Clonal expansion by week 6 occurred in CD4+ and CD8+ blood T cells (at 0.1 to 3.0 mg/kg).

V lost 4 bases and J lost 4, with 3 bases in between. Germline V lookup: CDR1 SGHNT, CDR2 YYREEE (reference sequence). This CDR3 is built from 11 residues. A note on this clone: Its antigen remains unknown.

Clones were read by immunoSEQ multiplex PCR, and TCRdb kept only the in-frame ones, dropping some. The table has some 70,000 clones, roughly 92% seen once. The chain has TRBV5-4 and TRBJ2-1; D is undetermined. Sequenced here: CD4+ or CD8+ T cells sorted from blood, sampled in a trial of the OX40 agonist ivuxolimab. The clonotype was recovered from an adult with an advanced solid tumor such as melanoma, head and neck, liver or kidney cancer. In DNA form, the CDR3 reads TGTGCCAGCAGCCAATACAATGAGCAGTTCTTC. Its protein is CASSQYNEQFF.